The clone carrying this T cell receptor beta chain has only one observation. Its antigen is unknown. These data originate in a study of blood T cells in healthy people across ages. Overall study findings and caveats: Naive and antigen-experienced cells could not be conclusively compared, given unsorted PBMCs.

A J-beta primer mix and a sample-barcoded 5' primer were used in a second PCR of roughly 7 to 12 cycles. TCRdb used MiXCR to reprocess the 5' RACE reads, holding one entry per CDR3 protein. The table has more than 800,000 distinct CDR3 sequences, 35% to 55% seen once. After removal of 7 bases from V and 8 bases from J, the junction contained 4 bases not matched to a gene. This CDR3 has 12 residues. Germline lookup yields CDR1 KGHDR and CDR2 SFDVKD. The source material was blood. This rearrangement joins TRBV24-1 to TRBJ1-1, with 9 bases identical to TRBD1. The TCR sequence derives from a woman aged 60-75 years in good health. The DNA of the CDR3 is TGTGCCACCAGCAGGGGGACAGGGGAAGCTTTCTTT. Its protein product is CATSRGTGEAFF.